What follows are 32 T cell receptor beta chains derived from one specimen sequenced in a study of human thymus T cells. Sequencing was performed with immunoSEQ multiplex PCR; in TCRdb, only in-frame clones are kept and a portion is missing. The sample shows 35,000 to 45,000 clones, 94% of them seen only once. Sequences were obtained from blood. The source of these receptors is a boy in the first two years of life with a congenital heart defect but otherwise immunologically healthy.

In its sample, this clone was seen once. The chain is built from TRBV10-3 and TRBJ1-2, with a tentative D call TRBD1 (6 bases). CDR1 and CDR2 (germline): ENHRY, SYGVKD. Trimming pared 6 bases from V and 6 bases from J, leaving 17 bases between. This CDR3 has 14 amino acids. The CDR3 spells CAISTGLGRDGYTF. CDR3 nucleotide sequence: TGTGCCATCAGCACAGGGCTCGGGAGGGATGGCTACACCTTC.

This CDR3 reads CSVGGPEANYGYTF. In DNA, the CDR3 is TGCAGCGTCGGGGGCCCGGAGGCCAACTATGGCTACACCTTC. The chain links TRBV29-1 to TRBJ1-2; a possible D gene is TRBD1 (6 bases). CDR1 SQVTM and CDR2 ANQGSEA come from the germline V gene. The CDR3 extends over 14 amino acids. Between the trimmed V and J ends, which lost 6 bases and 2 bases, there was a span of 16 bases.

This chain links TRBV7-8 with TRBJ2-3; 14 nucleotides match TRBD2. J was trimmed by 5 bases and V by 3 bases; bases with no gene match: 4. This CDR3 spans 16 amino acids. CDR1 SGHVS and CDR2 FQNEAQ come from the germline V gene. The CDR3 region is CASSFRLAGGGDTQYF. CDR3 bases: TGTGCCAGCAGCTTCCGACTAGCGGGGGGGGGAGATACGCAGTATTTT.

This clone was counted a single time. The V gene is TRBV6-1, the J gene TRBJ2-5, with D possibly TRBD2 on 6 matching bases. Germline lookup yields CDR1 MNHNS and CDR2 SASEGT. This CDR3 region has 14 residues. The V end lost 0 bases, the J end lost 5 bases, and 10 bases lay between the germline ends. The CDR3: CASSEAGGWETQYF. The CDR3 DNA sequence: TGTGCCAGCAGTGAAGCGGGGGGATGGGAGACCCAGTACTTC.

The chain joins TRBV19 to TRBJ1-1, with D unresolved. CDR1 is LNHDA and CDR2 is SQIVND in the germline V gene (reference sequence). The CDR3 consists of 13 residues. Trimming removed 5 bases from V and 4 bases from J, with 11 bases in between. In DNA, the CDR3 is TGTGCCAGTAGTCCCCGGGTCGTCACTGAAGCTTTCTTT. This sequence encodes CASSPRVVTEAFF.

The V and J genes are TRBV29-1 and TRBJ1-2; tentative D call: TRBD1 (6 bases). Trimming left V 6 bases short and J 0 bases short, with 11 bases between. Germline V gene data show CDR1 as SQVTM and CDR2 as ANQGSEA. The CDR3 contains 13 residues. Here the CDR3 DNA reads TGCAGCGTGCCGACAGGAGCTAACTATGGCTACACCTTC. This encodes CSVPTGANYGYTF. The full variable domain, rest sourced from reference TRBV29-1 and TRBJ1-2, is SAVISQKPSRDICQRGTSLTIQCQVDSQVTMMFWYRQQPGQSLTLIATANQGSEATYESGFVIDKFPISRPNLTFSTLTVSNMSPEDSSIYLCSVPTGANYGYTFGSGTRLTVV.

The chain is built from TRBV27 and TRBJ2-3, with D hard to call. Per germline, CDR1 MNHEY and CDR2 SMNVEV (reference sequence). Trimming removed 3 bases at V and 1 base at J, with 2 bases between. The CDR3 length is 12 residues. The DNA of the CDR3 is TGTGCCAGCAGTTTGGGCACAGATACGCAGTATTTT. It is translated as CASSLGTDTQYF.

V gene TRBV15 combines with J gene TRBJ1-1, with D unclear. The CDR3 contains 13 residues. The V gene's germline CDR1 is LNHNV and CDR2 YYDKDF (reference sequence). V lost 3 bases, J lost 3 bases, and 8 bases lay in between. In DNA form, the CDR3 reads TGTGCCACCAGCAGGGACCGGGACACTGAAGCTTTCTTT. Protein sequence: CATSRDRDTEAFF.

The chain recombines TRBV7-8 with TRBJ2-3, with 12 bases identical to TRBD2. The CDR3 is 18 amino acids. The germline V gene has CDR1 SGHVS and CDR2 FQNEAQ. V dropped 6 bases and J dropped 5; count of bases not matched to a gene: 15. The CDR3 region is CASSRPRLLAGGEDTQYF. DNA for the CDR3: TGTGCCAGCAGTCGCCCAAGACTGCTAGCGGGGGGGGAAGATACGCAGTATTTT.

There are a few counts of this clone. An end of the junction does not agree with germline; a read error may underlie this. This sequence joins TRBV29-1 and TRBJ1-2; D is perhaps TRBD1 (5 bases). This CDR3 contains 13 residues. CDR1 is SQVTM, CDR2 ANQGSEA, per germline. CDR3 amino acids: CSVEGQGGNGYTF. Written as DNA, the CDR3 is TGCAGCGTTGAAGGGCAGGGAGGAAATGGTTACACCTTC.

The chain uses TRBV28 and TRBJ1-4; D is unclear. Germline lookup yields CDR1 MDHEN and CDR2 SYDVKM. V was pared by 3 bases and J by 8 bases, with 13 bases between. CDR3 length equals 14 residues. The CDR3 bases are TGTGCCAGCAGTTTCTTAAGGGTAGAAGAAAAACTGTTTTTT. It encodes CASSFLRVEEKLFF.

The chain's CDR3 is CASSSGLYYEQYF. The CDR3 nucleotides read TGTGCCAGCAGTTCCGGACTTTACTACGAGCAGTACTTC. The gene calls are TRBV28 and TRBJ2-7, with D possibly matching TRBD2 (5 bases). CDR1 is MDHEN and CDR2 is SYDVKM in the germline V gene. This CDR3 spans 13 amino acids. Deletions cut 4 bases from V and 3 bases from J, with 10 bases between.

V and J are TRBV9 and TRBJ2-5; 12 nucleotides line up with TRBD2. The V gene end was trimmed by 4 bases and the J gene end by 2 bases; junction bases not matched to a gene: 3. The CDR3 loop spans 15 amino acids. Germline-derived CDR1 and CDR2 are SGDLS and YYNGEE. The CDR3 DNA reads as TGTGCCAGCAGCCTAGCGGGGGGGTCGCAAGAGACCCAGTACTTC. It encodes CASSLAGGSQETQYF.

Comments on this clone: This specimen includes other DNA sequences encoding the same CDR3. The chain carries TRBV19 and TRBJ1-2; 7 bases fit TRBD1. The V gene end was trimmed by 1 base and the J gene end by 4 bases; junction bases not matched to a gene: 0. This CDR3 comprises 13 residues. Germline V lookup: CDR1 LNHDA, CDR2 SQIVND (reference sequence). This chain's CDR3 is CASSIGQGYGYTF. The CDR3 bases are TGTGCCAGTAGTATAGGACAGGGCTATGGCTACACCTTC.

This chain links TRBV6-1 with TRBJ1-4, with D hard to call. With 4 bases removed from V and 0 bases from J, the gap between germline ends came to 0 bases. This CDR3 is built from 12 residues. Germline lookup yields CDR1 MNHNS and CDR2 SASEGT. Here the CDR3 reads CASSATNEKLFF. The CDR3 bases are TGTGCCAGCAGTGCAACTAATGAAAAACTGTTTTTT.

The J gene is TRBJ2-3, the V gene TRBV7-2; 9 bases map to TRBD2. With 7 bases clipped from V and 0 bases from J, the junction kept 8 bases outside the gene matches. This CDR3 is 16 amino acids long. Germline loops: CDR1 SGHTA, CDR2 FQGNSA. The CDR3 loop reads CASTGLAGPSTDTQYF. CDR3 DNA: TGTGCCAGCACTGGGCTAGCGGGGCCGAGCACAGATACGCAGTATTTT.

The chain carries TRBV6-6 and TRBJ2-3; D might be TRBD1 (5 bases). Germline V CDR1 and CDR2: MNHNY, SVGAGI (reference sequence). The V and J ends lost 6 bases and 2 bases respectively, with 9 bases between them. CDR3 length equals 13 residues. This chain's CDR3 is CASSGHNTDTQYF. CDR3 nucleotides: TGTGCCAGCAGCGGACACAACACAGATACGCAGTATTTT.

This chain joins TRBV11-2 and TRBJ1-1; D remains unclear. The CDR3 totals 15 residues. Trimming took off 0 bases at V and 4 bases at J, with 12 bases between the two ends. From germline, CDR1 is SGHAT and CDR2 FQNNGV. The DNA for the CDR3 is TGTGCCAGCAGCTTAGAGGCGGGGAAGGGCACTGAAGCTTTCTTT. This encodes CASSLEAGKGTEAFF.

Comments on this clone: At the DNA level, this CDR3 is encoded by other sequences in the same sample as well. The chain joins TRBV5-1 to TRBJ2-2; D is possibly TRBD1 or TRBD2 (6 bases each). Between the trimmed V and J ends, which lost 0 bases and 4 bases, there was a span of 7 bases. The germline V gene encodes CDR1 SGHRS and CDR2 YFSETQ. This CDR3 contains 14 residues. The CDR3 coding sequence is TGCGCCAGCAGCTTGGAGGGGGGCACCGGGGAGCTGTTTTTT. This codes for CASSLEGGTGELFF.

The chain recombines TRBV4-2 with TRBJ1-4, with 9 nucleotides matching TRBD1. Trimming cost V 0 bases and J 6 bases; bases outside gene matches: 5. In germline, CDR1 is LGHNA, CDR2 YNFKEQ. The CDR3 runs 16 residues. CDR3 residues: CASSQDLDRGDEKLFF. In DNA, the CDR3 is TGTGCCAGCAGCCAAGATCTGGACAGGGGAGATGAAAAACTGTTTTTT.

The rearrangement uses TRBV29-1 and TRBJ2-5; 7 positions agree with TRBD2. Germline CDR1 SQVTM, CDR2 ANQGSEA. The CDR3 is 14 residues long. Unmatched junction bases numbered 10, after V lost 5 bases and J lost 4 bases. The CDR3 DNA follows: TGCAGCGTTTTGGCCTGGGAGGGTCTAGAGACCCAGTACTTC. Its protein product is CSVLAWEGLETQYF.

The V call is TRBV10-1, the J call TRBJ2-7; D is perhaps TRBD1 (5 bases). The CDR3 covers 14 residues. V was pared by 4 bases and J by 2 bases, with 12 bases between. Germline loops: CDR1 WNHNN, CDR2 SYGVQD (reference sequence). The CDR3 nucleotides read TGCGCCAGCAGTGTCCGACAGTTCCCCTACGAGCAGTACTTC. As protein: CASSVRQFPYEQYF.

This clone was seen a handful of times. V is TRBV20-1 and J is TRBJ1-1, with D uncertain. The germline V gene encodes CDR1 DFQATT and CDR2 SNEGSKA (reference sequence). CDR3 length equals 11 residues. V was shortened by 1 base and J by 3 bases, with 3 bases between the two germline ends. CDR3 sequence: CSARGYTEAFF. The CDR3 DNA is TGCAGTGCTAGAGGGTACACTGAAGCTTTCTTT.

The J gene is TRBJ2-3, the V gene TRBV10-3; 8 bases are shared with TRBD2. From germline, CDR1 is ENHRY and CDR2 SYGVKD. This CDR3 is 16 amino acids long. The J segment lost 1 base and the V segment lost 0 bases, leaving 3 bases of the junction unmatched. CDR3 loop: CAISESRRGGTDTQYF. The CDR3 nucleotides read TGTGCCATCAGTGAGTCAAGGCGGGGGGGCACAGATACGCAGTATTTT.

The CDR3 coding sequence is TGTGTCCCAGCAGCATTATACGTGAGAAGGGCCTATGGCTACACCTTC. Its translation is CVPAALYVRRAYGYTF. The chain recombines TRBV21-1 with TRBJ1-2. TRBV21-1 constitutes a pseudogene. The CDR3 has 16 amino acids.

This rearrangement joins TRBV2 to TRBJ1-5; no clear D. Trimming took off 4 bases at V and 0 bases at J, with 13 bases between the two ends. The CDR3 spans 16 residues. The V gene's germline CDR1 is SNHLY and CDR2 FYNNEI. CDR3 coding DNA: TGTGCCAGCAGTGGGGAACGGCACCTTAGCAATCAGCCCCAGCATTTT. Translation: CASSGERHLSNQPQHF.

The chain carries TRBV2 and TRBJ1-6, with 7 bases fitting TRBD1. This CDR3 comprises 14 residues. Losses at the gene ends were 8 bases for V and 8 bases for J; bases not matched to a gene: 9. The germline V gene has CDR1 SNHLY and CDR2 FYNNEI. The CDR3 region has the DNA TGTGCCAGCGGGAAAGGGGGCATCGATTCACCCCTCCACTTT. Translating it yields CASGKGGIDSPLHF. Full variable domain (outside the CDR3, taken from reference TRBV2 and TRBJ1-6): EPEVTQTPSHQVTQMGQEVILRCVPISNHLYFYWYRQILGQKVEFLVSFYNNEISEKSEIFDDQFSVERPDGSNFTLKIRSTKLEDSAMYFCASGKGGIDSPLHFGNGTRLTVT.

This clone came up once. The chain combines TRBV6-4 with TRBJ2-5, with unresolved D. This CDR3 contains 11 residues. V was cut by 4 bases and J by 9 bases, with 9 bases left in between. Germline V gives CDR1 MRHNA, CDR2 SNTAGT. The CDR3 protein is CASSGSVAQYF. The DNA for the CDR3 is TGTGCCAGCAGTGGGTCCGTGGCCCAGTACTTC.

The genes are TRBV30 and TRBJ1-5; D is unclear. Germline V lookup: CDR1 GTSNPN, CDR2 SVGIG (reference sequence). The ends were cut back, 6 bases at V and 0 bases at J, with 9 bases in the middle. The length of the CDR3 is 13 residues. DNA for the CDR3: TGTGCCTGCCTGGAGGGTAGCAATCAGCCCCAGCATTTT. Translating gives CACLEGSNQPQHF.

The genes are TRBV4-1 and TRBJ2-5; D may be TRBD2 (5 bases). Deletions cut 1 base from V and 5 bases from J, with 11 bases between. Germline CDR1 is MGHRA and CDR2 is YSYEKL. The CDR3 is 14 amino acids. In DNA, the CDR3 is TGCGCCAGCAGCCAAGCTCCGAGGGAGGAGACCCAGTACTTC. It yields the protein CASSQAPREETQYF.

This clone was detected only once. CDR3: CASRTEYTGNTEAFF. Here the CDR3 DNA reads TGTGCCAGCAGGACAGAATATACAGGGAACACTGAAGCTTTCTTT. This chain connects TRBV28 to TRBJ1-1, with a tentative D call TRBD1 (5 bases). Per germline, CDR1 MDHEN and CDR2 SYDVKM. The V gene lost 6 bases and the J gene lost 1 base, with 15 bases spanning the gap. This CDR3 region has 15 residues.

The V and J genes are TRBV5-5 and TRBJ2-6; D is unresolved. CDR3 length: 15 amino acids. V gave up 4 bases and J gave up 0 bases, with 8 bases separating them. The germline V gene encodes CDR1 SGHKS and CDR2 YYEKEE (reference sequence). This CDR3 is CASSPGPSGANVLTF. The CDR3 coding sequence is TGTGCCAGCAGCCCTGGGCCCTCTGGGGCCAACGTCCTGACTTTC. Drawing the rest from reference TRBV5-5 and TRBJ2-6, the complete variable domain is DAGVTQSPTHLIKTRGQQVTLRCSPISGHKSVSWYQQVLGQGPQFIFQYYEKEERGRGNFPDRFSARQFPNYSSELNVNALLLGDSALYLCASSPGPSGANVLTFGAGSRLTVL.